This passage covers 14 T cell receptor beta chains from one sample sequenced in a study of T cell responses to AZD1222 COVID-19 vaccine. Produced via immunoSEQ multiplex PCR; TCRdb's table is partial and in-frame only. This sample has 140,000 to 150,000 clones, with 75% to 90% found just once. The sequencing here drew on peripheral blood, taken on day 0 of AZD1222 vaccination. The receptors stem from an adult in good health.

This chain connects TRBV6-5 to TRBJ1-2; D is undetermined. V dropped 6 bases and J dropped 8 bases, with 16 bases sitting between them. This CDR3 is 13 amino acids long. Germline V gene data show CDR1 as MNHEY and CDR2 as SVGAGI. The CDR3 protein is CASSGHEGRGYTF. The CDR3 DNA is TGTGCCAGCAGCGGGCATGAAGGGCGCGGCTACACCTTC.

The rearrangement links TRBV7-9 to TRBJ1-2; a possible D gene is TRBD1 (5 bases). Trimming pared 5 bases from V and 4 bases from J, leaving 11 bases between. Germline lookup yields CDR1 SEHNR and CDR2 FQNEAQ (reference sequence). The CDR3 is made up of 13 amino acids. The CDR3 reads CASSPDTFYGYTF. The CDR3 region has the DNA TGTGCCAGCAGCCCGGACACTTTCTATGGCTACACCTTC.

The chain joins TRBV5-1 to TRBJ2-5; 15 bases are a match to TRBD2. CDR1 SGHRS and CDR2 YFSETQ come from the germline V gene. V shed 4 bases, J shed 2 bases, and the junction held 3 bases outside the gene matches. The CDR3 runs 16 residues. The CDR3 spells CASSLGTSGGQETQYF. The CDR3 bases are TGCGCCAGCAGCCTAGGGACTAGCGGGGGGCAAGAGACCCAGTACTTC.

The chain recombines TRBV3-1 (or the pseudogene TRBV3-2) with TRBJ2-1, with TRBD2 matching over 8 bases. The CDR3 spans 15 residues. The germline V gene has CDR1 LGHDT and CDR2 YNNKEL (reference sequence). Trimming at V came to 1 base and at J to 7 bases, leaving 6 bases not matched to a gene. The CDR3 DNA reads TGTGCCAGCAGCCAAGTCCCGGGGGGGACTAATGAGCAGTTCTTC. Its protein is CASSQVPGGTNEQFF.

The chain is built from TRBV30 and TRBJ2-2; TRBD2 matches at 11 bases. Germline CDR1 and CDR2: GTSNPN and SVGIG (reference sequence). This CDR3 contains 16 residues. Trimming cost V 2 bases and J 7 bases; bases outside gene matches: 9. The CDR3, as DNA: TGTGCCTGGAGTCCCCATAGCGGGGGGGCCGTCGGGGAGCTGTTTTTT. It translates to CAWSPHSGGAVGELFF.

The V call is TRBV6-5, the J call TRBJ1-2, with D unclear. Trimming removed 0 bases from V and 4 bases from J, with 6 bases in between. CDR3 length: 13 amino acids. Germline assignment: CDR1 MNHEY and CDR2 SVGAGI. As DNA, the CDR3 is TGTGCCAGCAGTTACTCGGGCAGCTATGGCTACACCTTC. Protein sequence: CASSYSGSYGYTF.

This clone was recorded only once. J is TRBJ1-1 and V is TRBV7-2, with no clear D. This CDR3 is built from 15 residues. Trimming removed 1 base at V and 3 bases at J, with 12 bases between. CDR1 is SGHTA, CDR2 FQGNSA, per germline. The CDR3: CASSLVQGRYTEAFF. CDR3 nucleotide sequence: TGTGCCAGCAGCTTAGTTCAAGGGAGGTACACTGAAGCTTTCTTT.

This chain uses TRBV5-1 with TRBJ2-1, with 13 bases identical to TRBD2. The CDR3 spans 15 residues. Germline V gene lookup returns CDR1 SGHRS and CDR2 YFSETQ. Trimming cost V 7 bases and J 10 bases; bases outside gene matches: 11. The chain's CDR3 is CASLRTSGGQTEQFF. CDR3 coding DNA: TGCGCCAGCCTCCGGACTAGCGGGGGCCAGACGGAGCAGTTCTTC.

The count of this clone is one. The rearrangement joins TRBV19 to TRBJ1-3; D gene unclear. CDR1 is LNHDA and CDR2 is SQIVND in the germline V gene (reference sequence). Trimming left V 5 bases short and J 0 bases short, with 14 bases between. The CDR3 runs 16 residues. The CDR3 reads CASSVSISPSGNTIYF. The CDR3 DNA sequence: TGTGCCAGTAGTGTCTCGATATCCCCCTCTGGAAACACCATATATTTT. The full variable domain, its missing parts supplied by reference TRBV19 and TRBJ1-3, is DGGITQSPKYLFRKEGQNVTLSCEQNLNHDAMYWYRQDPGQGLRLIYYSQIVNDFQKGDIAEGYSVSREKKESFPLTVTSAQKNPTAFYLCASSVSISPSGNTIYFGEGSWLTVV.

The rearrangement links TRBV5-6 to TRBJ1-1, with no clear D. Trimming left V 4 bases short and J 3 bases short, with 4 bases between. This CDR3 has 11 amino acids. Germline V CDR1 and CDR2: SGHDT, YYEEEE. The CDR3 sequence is CASSTYTEAFF. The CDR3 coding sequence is TGTGCCAGCAGCACCTACACTGAAGCTTTCTTT. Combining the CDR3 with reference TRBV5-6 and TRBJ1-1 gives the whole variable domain DAGVTQSPTHLIKTRGQQVTLRCSPKSGHDTVSWYQQALGQGPQFIFQYYEEEERQRGNFPDRFSGHQFPNYSSELNVNALLLGDSALYLCASSTYTEAFFGQGTRLTVV.

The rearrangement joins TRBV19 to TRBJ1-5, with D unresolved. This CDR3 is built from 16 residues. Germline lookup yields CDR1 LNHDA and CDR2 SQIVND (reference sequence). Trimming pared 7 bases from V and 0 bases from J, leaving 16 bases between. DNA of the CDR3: TGTGCCAGTATAGATTTGGCGGGATTTAGCAATCAGCCCCAGCATTTT. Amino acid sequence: CASIDLAGFSNQPQHF.

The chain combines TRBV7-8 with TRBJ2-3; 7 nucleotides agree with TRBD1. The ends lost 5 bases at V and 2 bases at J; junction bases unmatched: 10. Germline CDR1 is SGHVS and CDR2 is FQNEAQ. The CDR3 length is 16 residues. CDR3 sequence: CASSRKSGTDTDTQYF. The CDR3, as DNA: TGTGCCAGCAGCCGAAAGTCGGGGACAGACACAGATACGCAGTATTTT.

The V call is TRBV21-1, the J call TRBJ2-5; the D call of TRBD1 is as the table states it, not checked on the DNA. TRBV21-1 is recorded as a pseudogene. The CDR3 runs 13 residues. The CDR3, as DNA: TGTGCCAGCACCAGACAGGACCAAGAGACCCAGTACTTC. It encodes CASTRQDQETQYF.

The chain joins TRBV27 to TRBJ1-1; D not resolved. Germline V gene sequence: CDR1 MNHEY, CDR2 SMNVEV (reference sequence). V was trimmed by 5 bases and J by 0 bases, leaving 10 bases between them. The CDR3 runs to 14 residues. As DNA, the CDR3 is TGTGCCAGCAGTAGTCAGGTACTGAACACTGAAGCTTTCTTT. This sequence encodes CASSSQVLNTEAFF.